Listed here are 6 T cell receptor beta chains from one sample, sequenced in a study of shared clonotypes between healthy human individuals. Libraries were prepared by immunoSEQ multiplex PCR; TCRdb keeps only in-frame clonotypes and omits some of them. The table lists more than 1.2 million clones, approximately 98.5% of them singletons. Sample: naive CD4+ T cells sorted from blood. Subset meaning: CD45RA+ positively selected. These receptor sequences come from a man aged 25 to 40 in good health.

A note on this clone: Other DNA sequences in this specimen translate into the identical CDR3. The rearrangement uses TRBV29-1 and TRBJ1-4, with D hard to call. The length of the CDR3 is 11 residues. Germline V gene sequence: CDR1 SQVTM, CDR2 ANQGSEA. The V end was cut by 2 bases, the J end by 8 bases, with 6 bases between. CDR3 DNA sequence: TGCAGCGTTGAACTTAGAGAAAAACTGTTTTTT. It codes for CSVELREKLFF.

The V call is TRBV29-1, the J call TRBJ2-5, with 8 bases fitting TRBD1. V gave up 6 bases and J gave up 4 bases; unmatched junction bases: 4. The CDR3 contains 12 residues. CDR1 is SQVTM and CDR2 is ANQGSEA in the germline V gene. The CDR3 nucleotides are TGCAGCGTCCTGGACAGGGTAGAGACCCAGTACTTC. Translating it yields CSVLDRVETQYF.

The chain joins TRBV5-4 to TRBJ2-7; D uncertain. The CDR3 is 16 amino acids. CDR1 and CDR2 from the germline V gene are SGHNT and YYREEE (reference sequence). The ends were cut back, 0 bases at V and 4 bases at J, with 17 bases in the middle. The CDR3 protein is CASSLGGGWRGYEQYF. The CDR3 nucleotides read TGTGCCAGCAGCTTGGGTGGCGGCTGGCGCGGATACGAGCAGTACTTC.

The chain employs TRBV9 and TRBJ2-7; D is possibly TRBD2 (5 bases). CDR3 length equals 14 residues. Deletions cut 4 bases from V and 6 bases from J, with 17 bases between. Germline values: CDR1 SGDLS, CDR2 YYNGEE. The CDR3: CASSRGLFTPEQYF. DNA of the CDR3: TGTGCCAGCAGCAGAGGGCTGTTCACGCCCGAGCAGTACTTC.

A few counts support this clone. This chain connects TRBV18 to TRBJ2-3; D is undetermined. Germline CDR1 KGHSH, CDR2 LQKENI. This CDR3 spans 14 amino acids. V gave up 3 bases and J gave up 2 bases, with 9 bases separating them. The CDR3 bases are TGTGCCAGCTCACCGGGAACTACCACAGATACGCAGTATTTT. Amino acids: CASSPGTTTDTQYF.

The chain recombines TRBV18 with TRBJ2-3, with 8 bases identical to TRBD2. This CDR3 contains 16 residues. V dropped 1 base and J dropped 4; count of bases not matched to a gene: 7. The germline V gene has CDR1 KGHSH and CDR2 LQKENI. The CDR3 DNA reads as TGTGCCAGCTCACCACTCAGTAGCGGGATATCAGATACGCAGTATTTT. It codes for CASSPLSSGISDTQYF.